The clone carrying this T cell receptor beta chain was recorded many times. Its antigen remains unidentified. CDR3 size: 16 residues. In germline, CDR1 is MNHEY, CDR2 SVGAGI. The J segment lost 4 bases and the V segment lost 2 bases, leaving 3 bases of the junction unmatched. Previously, flow cytometry had revealed CD8+CD57+ cell expansion in the patients chosen for sequencing. This sample stems from a study of CD8+CD57+ T cells in acquired aplastic anemia. TCR beta VDJ combinations and CDR3 sequences were profiled from genomic DNA. TCRdb analysed the reads with MiXCR anew, one entry per CDR3 protein. Among 180,000 or so distinct CDR3 sequences, over 40% were seen once, and the ten largest hold around 1.8%. Findings of the study overall: Shared by patients and controls, 25 to 35 CD8+ CDR3s were abundant in patients.

The sequenced sample was sorted CD4+, CD8+, or CD8+CD57+ T cells (not recorded which) from PBMCs. The chain couples TRBV6-5 to TRBJ1-6, with 9 bases fitting TRBD1. The source is a human donor with aplastic anemia. The CDR3 DNA follows: TGTGCCAGCAGTTACCCGGGACAGGGTTATAATTCACCCCTCCACTTT. Its protein is CASSYPGQGYNSPLHF.